This is a list of T cell receptor beta chains from one sample in a study of molecular identifiers for immune sequencing clone quantification. TCRdb processed the PCR reads anew with MiXCR; each CDR3 protein has one entry. This table holds hundreds of thousands of distinct CDR3 sequences, over 25% found once. Sequenced sample: naive CD8+ T cells from blood, with Jurkat cell RNA spiked in. These receptor sequences come from a human donor in good health. Some libraries in this study had Jurkat cell RNA spiked in. Both conserved end residues are part of each CDR3. D genes are given only for firm matches. Clone size is shown for a subset of rows, as once, few, many or a class of expanded clone.

V gene: TRBV30
J gene: TRBJ1-1
clone size: NA
D gene: NA
CDR3 DNA: TGTGCCTGGAGTCCGACTTCGACTGTCACTGAAGCTTTCTTT
CDR3 protein: CAWSPTSTVTEAFF

V gene: TRBV6-1
J gene: TRBJ1-3
clone size: NA
D gene: NA
CDR3 DNA: TGTGCCAGCAGCCCTCAGGGTGAAAACTCTGGAAACACCATATATTTT
CDR3 protein: CASSPQGENSGNTIYF

V gene: TRBV25-1
J gene: TRBJ2-3
clone size: many
D gene: NA
CDR3 DNA: TGTGCCAGCAGTGAATTAGTAGGGGGCGCGGGGGATACGCAGTATTTT
CDR3 protein: CASSELVGGAGDTQYF

V gene: TRBV12-3/TRBV12-4
J gene: TRBJ1-6
clone size: many
D gene: NA
CDR3 DNA: TGTGCCAGCACCCCCCCGGGGGGCCCCCTCCACTTT
CDR3 protein: CASTPPGGPLHF

V gene: TRBV9
J gene: TRBJ1-1
clone size: NA
D gene: NA
CDR3 DNA: TGTGCCAGCAGCGTCTCGCCAGGGGACACTGAAGCTTTCTTT
CDR3 protein: CASSVSPGDTEAFF

V gene: TRBV30
J gene: TRBJ1-1
clone size: many
D gene: NA
CDR3 DNA: TGTGCCTGGAGTGTAGGGGGATCTGAAGCTTTCTTT
CDR3 protein: CAWSVGGSEAFF

V gene: TRBV28
J gene: TRBJ1-1
clone size: many
D gene: NA
CDR3 DNA: TGTGCCAGCAGTCTAACGCGAGGGGGCACTGAAGCTTTCTTT
CDR3 protein: CASSLTRGGTEAFF

V gene: TRBV12-3/TRBV12-4
J gene: TRBJ1-1
clone size: NA
D gene: NA
CDR3 DNA: TGTGCCAGCAGTTTATCAGGGGCCACTGAAGGTTTCTTT
CDR3 protein: CASSLSGATEGFF

V gene: TRBV4-3
J gene: TRBJ2-2
clone size: NA
D gene: TRBD2
CDR3 DNA: TGCGCCAGCAGCCAAGGATTATCGACTAGCGGAATCGGGGAGCTGTTTTTT
CDR3 protein: CASSQGLSTSGIGELFF

V gene: TRBV24-1
J gene: TRBJ1-2
clone size: few
D gene: NA
CDR3 DNA: TGTGCCACCAGTGATTTTGGGGCCACCGGCTACACCTTC
CDR3 protein: CATSDFGATGYTF

V gene: TRBV27
J gene: TRBJ2-7
clone size: NA
D gene: NA
CDR3 DNA: TGTGCCAGCAGTTTTTTGGGCACCGACTACGAGCAGTACTTC
CDR3 protein: CASSFLGTDYEQYF

V gene: TRBV29-1
J gene: TRBJ2-5
clone size: many
D gene: NA
CDR3 DNA: TGCAGCGTTGAATCGGGATCTCAAGAGACCCAGTACTTC
CDR3 protein: CSVESGSQETQYF

V gene: TRBV7-9
J gene: TRBJ1-1
clone size: few
D gene: NA
CDR3 DNA: TGTGCCAGCAGCTACCCCTCCAGAGGGGCGGGGGACACTGAAGCTTTCTTT
CDR3 protein: CASSYPSRGAGDTEAFF

V gene: TRBV18
J gene: TRBJ2-7
clone size: many
D gene: NA
CDR3 DNA: TGTGCCAGCCCGACGATGAGACAGGAACTCTCCTACGAGCAGTACTTC
CDR3 protein: CASPTMRQELSYEQYF

V gene: TRBV6-1
J gene: TRBJ2-1
clone size: NA
D gene: NA
CDR3 DNA: TGTGCCAGCAGTGAGTTAGGGACAATATACAATGAGCAGTTCTTC
CDR3 protein: CASSELGTIYNEQFF

V gene: TRBV7-2
J gene: TRBJ2-7
clone size: many
D gene: NA
CDR3 DNA: TGTGCCAGCAGCACCGTAGTAGTAGGGACGTCCTACGAGCAGTACTTC
CDR3 protein: CASSTVVVGTSYEQYF

V gene: TRBV6-5
J gene: TRBJ2-7
clone size: NA
D gene: NA
CDR3 DNA: TGTGCCAGTAAAGGAGGAACCCCCTACGAGCAGCACTTC
CDR3 protein: CASKGGTPYEQHF

V gene: TRBV7-9
J gene: TRBJ2-1
clone size: NA
D gene: NA
CDR3 DNA: TGTGCCAGCAGCTTAGCGTTGGCCGGCAATGAGCAGTTCTTC
CDR3 protein: CASSLALAGNEQFF

V gene: TRBV4-2
J gene: TRBJ2-7
clone size: many
D gene: TRBD2
CDR3 DNA: TGTGCCAGCAGCCAAGATCTTCCTAGCGGGAGTGAGCAGTACTTC
CDR3 protein: CASSQDLPSGSEQYF

V gene: TRBV19
J gene: TRBJ2-1
clone size: NA
D gene: TRBD2
CDR3 DNA: TGTGCCAGTAGTATGGCGGGAGGGCCCCACAATGAGCAGTTCTTC
CDR3 protein: CASSMAGGPHNEQFF

V gene: TRBV20-1
J gene: TRBJ2-3
clone size: few
D gene: NA
CDR3 DNA: TGCAGTGCTGACGGGCCTGGTCATGACACAGATACGCAGTATTTT
CDR3 protein: CSADGPGHDTDTQYF

V gene: TRBV7-2
J gene: TRBJ2-3
clone size: many
D gene: NA
CDR3 DNA: TGTGCCAGCAGCTTAGTGGCTAGCGCTAGCACAGATACGCAGTATTTT
CDR3 protein: CASSLVASASTDTQYF

V gene: TRBV6-5
J gene: TRBJ2-3
clone size: many
D gene: NA
CDR3 DNA: TGTGCCAGCAGTTTTACAGGGTCCAGCACAGATACGCAGTATTTT
CDR3 protein: CASSFTGSSTDTQYF

V gene: TRBV11-3
J gene: TRBJ2-1
clone size: NA
D gene: TRBD2
CDR3 DNA: TGTGCCAGCAGCTTAGTCTCTAGCGGCCCTTACAATGAGCAGTTCTTC
CDR3 protein: CASSLVSSGPYNEQFF

V gene: TRBV6-5
J gene: TRBJ1-6
clone size: few
D gene: TRBD1
CDR3 DNA: TGTGCCAGCAGTTACTCAACAGGGGGCTATTCACCCCTCCACTTT
CDR3 protein: CASSYSTGGYSPLHF

V gene: TRBV18
J gene: TRBJ2-3
clone size: many
D gene: NA
CDR3 DNA: TGTGCCAGCTCACCACCGATAACAGATACGCAGTATTTT
CDR3 protein: CASSPPITDTQYF

V gene: TRBV6-5
J gene: TRBJ2-7
clone size: NA
D gene: NA
CDR3 DNA: TGTGCCAGCGGTTACTCGGGATACGAGCAGTACTTC
CDR3 protein: CASGYSGYEQYF

V gene: TRBV4-1
J gene: TRBJ1-1
clone size: many
D gene: NA
CDR3 DNA: TGCGCCAGCAGCCAAGATCAAGCGATGTTGACTGAAGCTTTCTTT
CDR3 protein: CASSQDQAMLTEAFF

V gene: TRBV4-1
J gene: TRBJ1-1
clone size: few
D gene: NA
CDR3 DNA: TGCGCCAGCAGCCAAGTGGTTCTGGTCGAGGACACTGAAGCTTTCTTT
CDR3 protein: CASSQVVLVEDTEAFF

V gene: TRBV5-6
J gene: TRBJ2-1
clone size: few
D gene: NA
CDR3 DNA: TGTGCCAGCAGCCTCGGACTGACGTCCTACAATGAGCAGTTCTTC
CDR3 protein: CASSLGLTSYNEQFF

V gene: TRBV27
J gene: TRBJ2-5
clone size: NA
D gene: NA
CDR3 DNA: TGTGCCAGCAGTTTTGTTGGGGGCCCGGGAGAGACCCAGTACTTC
CDR3 protein: CASSFVGGPGETQYF

V gene: TRBV5-6
J gene: TRBJ2-5
clone size: few
D gene: TRBD1
CDR3 DNA: TGTGCCAGCAGGGCCGGGACAGCCAAAGAGACCCAGTACTTC
CDR3 protein: CASRAGTAKETQYF

V gene: TRBV4-3
J gene: TRBJ1-4
clone size: NA
D gene: TRBD1
CDR3 DNA: TGCGCCAGCAGCCAAGATGAGGACAGGGGTAATGAAAAACTGATTTTT
CDR3 protein: CASSQDEDRGNEKLIF

V gene: TRBV11-2
J gene: TRBJ2-5
clone size: many
D gene: NA
CDR3 DNA: TGTGCCAGCAGCTTAGTGGAGTACCAAGAGACCCAGTACTTC
CDR3 protein: CASSLVEYQETQYF

V gene: TRBV9
J gene: TRBJ1-1
clone size: NA
D gene: NA
CDR3 DNA: TGTGCCAGCAGCGCCCCCCCAGAGAACACTGAAGCTTTCTTT
CDR3 protein: CASSAPPENTEAFF

V gene: TRBV12-3/TRBV12-4
J gene: TRBJ2-2
clone size: many
D gene: NA
CDR3 DNA: TGTGCCAGCAGTTTGCCGGGGTCCGGGGAGCTGTTTTTT
CDR3 protein: CASSLPGSGELFF

V gene: TRBV5-5
J gene: TRBJ2-7
clone size: many
D gene: NA
CDR3 DNA: TGTGCCAGCAGCTTGGCCGGGTTCTACGAGCAGTACTTC
CDR3 protein: CASSLAGFYEQYF

V gene: TRBV4-1
J gene: TRBJ2-1
clone size: NA
D gene: TRBD2
CDR3 DNA: TGCGCCAGCAGCCAAGCTACCGGACTAGCGGGAGAGTATGAGCAGTTCTTC
CDR3 protein: CASSQATGLAGEYEQFF

V gene: TRBV24-1
J gene: TRBJ2-5
clone size: NA
D gene: TRBD2
CDR3 DNA: TGTGCCACCAGTGAACGGACTAGCGGGGGAAAGACCCAGTACTTC
CDR3 protein: CATSERTSGGKTQYF

V gene: TRBV7-9
J gene: TRBJ1-5
clone size: NA
D gene: NA
CDR3 DNA: TGTGCCTGCAGCCCTGGAGGTAATCAGCCCCAGCATTTT
CDR3 protein: CACSPGGNQPQHF

V gene: TRBV4-3
J gene: TRBJ2-7
clone size: NA
D gene: TRBD2
CDR3 DNA: TGCGCCAGCAGCCAAGATGTGCGGGGGGACTACGAGCAGTACTTC
CDR3 protein: CASSQDVRGDYEQYF

V gene: TRBV7-9
J gene: TRBJ2-3
clone size: many
D gene: NA
CDR3 DNA: TGTGCCAGCAGCCCCTCAAGCAGCCAGGACACAGATACGCAGTATTTT
CDR3 protein: CASSPSSSQDTDTQYF

V gene: TRBV14
J gene: TRBJ1-4
clone size: NA
D gene: NA
CDR3 DNA: TGTGCCAGCAGCCAAGATCTTTCTTCAGGGAGACTGTTTTTT
CDR3 protein: CASSQDLSSGRLFF

V gene: TRBV7-9
J gene: TRBJ2-3
clone size: few
D gene: NA
CDR3 DNA: TGTGCCAGCAGCCTAGGACGGATAGATACGCAGTATTTT
CDR3 protein: CASSLGRIDTQYF

V gene: TRBV13
J gene: TRBJ2-1
clone size: few
D gene: TRBD2
CDR3 DNA: TGTGCCAGCAGCCTCGGGACTAGCGGGAGTAGTAGGAATGAGCAGTTCTTC
CDR3 protein: CASSLGTSGSSRNEQFF

V gene: TRBV6-2/TRBV6-3
J gene: TRBJ2-1
clone size: few
D gene: NA
CDR3 DNA: TGTGCCAGCAGTCCCCCGCGGAGGGTAGCGGATGAGCAGTTCTTC
CDR3 protein: CASSPPRRVADEQFF

V gene: TRBV7-9
J gene: TRBJ2-5
clone size: many
D gene: NA
CDR3 DNA: TGTGCCAGCAGCTCAGTCCCAGAGACCCAGTACTTC
CDR3 protein: CASSSVPETQYF

V gene: TRBV12-3/TRBV12-4
J gene: TRBJ2-3
clone size: many
D gene: NA
CDR3 DNA: TGTGCCAGCACCATCGATCGAGGGGGGCGGGATACGCAGTATTTT
CDR3 protein: CASTIDRGGRDTQYF

V gene: TRBV28
J gene: TRBJ2-6
clone size: many
D gene: NA
CDR3 DNA: TGTGCCAGCAGGACAAGGACCTCTGGGGCCAACGTCCTGACTTTC
CDR3 protein: CASRTRTSGANVLTF